The sample holds a few counts of the clone carrying this TCR beta chain. Antigen: not known. The source of the sample is a study of CD8+ T cells in alopecia areata. General observations from the study: Links between baseline CD8+ expansion and response need larger treated cohorts. Scalp samples also contribute reads from the resident alphabeta T cells found in normal skin.

The CDR3 has 14 residues. The germline CDR1 and CDR2 sequences are SGHRS and YFSETQ. Trimming at V came to 7 bases and at J to 7 bases, leaving 9 bases not matched to a gene. Treatment meaning: oral pan-JAK inhibitor, 5-10 mg twice daily. It was from PBMCs that CD4+ and CD8+ T cells were sorted. Reverse transcription of extracted RNA yielded cDNA, which provided the sequencing template. Profiling relied on immunoSEQ multiplex PCR, and the TCRdb table lists in-frame clones only, not all of them. The table lists about 220,000 clones, more than 45% of them singletons, with 1.6% in the top ten. The receptor's source is a human donor with alopecia areata. The source material was CD4+ T cells sorted from blood, sampled at week 4, from a patient treated with tofacitinib. The J gene is TRBJ2-1, the V gene TRBV5-1; 9 positions agree with TRBD2. This chain's CDR3 is CASSRLAVLNEQFF. The CDR3 coding sequence is TGCGCCAGCTCAAGACTAGCGGTTTTGAATGAGCAGTTCTTC.